This TCR beta chain was documented in a study of cytomegalovirus exposure and HLA in healthy donors listed by TCRdb under 2017. A note on the overall study: In an earlier analysis of roughly 590 of the donors, approximately 300 Gb of sequence data and 120 million or so unique TCR beta sequences from approximately 180 million T cells were reported. An early release covering roughly 640 HLA-typed donors comprised approximately 290 gigabases of sequencing data and 85 million to 100 million unique TCR sequences. Among the roughly 400 genotyped donors, around 81% belonged to the genetic ancestry cluster associated with self-reported Caucasian donors. The study aimed to test whether cataloging public T cell receptors could reveal signatures of past pathogen exposure. Using immunosequencing, the study profiled T cell repertoires from 500 to 800 subjects and related those repertoires to cytomegalovirus serostatus. Along with the approximately 600-subject first cohort, a separate validation cohort of over a hundred different subjects was used. To predict cytomegalovirus infection status, the study brought together high-throughput TCR immunosequencing, statistical association of individual TCRs with disease status, and machine learning. To study patterns of TCR occurrence, a later analysis re-analyzed previously published TCR beta repertoires from around 700 donors and added high-resolution HLA genotyping. Rather than using new phenotypic data, the later analysis identified candidate immune exposures from TCR beta sequences and from how often those sequences occurred across donors. An earlier analysis of around 640 of the donors used high-throughput TCR beta sequencing to judge whether each TCR beta V gene segment behaved as functional or pseudogenic. Donor age, sex, ethnicity and CMV serostatus were compiled together with the repertoire data. A later genetic analysis used genome-wide SNP genotypes for about three fifths of the roughly 700 donors, treating that subset as a discovery cohort. Every repertoire in the discovery cohort had been generated on one and the same sequencing platform. Class I and class II HLA loci were covered by the typing at four-digit resolution. The number of typed donors differed by locus: about 620-640 for A, B, C, DRB1 and DQB1; 522 for DQA1; roughly 600 for DPA1; and 400 to 480 for DPB1. Because of strong linkage in the cohort, a handful of DR-DQ haplotypes were treated as single units for association and clustering. On average, around 230,000 unique TCR beta nucleotide sequences were sequenced per donor among roughly 430 genotyped donors of the cohort, with about 17% of those sequences being non-productive. Here is what the overall study found, with its caveats: In a later genetic analysis, a missense DCLRE1C variant was associated with V-gene and J-gene trimming of TCR beta chains, and the association was replicated in an independent cohort. In both the original and validation cohorts, the classifier was reported to diagnose cytomegalovirus status with high specificity and sensitivity. Compared with the approximately 720-donor mean, donors in an Asian-associated ancestry cluster had fewer N-insertions in productive TCRs, according to a later genetic analysis. Because HLA typing was unavailable for some donors at each locus, only the typed subset was used in association tests. Because counts were too low, some 17 rarely observed V segments, including chromosome 9 orphons, were left out of the earlier analysis of several hundred of the donors. Correlated functional status among segregating V segments might be attributable to linkage disequilibrium, but an unknown experimental factor could not be ruled out. In vitro tests confirmed that a few of the cytomegalovirus-associated TCR beta chains recognize cytomegalovirus antigens. A later analysis found that HLA-associated TCR beta chains were more clonally expanded and had lower generation probabilities than equally common non-associated chains. Across donors, most TCR sequences were observed very rarely, whereas some public TCRs were present in many individuals. Broadly in line with IMGT annotations, most TCR beta V segments showed up in productive rearrangements about 87% or about 30% of the time in an earlier analysis of 450 to 600 of the donors. Assigning TCR associations to individual alleles was difficult when HLA alleles, especially DR and DQ, strongly co-occurred. A cluster of highly shared sequence variants was judged likely to be a technical artifact of the sequencing pipeline. A later analysis reported that several top co-occurrence clusters appeared linked to parvovirus B19, influenza, CMV and Epstein-Barr virus. Immune exposure information for the cohort was limited to CMV serostatus. A further reported finding was that TCR beta sequences accurately predicted the HLA-A and HLA-B alleles for most subjects in the first cohort. The study gave a list of roughly 150 TCR beta chains associated with cytomegalovirus. Roughly uniform sequencing depth across donors was assumed in presence/absence analyses, although this assumption may not hold. At a false discovery rate of 0.05, a later analysis linked roughly 17,000 TCR beta sequences to specific HLA alleles. According to the authors, the approach could potentially be generalized to other disease states and immunological phenotypes. The 87-base-pair reads could not distinguish some IMGT-functional V segments, including TRBV6-2 and TRBV6-3, so those segments were excluded. According to a later analysis, TCR association rates differed among HLA loci, with DRB1 alleles showing the most associated TCRs and HLA-C alleles showing the fewest. The cohort was sequenced for TCR beta chains only, and without alpha or paired-chain data the features that could be detected were limited. A later analysis found that most CMV-associated TCR beta chains appeared HLA-restricted, with HLA associations seemingly driven largely by CMV exposure.

In total, over 600 healthy bone marrow donors made up the cohort. All cohort members were sampled while nominally healthy, although unrecorded immune exposures were likely present. The donor was CMV seropositive and belonged to the group of 250 to 300 seropositive cohort members. A peripheral blood sample was provided by each donor, and peripheral blood mononuclear cells were used for TCR beta sequencing. Genomic DNA was extracted from the blood cell samples with the Qiagen DNeasy Blood Extraction Kit. Of note for this clone: Its antigen remains unidentified. Base qualities are not recorded, but no much larger clone differs from it by a single base.

V lost 0 bases and J lost 7 bases, and the count of bases not matched to a germline gene is 6. The CDR3 measures 16 amino acids from cysteine to phenylalanine. Only the CDR3 region is kept as DNA, spanning 48 bases read in frame from base 1. From a lookup of the germline V gene, CDR1 and CDR2 are MGHRA and YSYEKL. Libraries were built with the immunoSEQ multiplex PCR assay. For the multiplex PCR, a mixture combining 60 forward primers for TCR Vbeta segments and 13 reverse primers for TCR Jbeta segments was used. The CDR3 region of rearranged TCR beta genes was amplified from genomic DNA by a multiplex PCR assay. On the Illumina HiSeq System, the amplified TCR beta libraries were sequenced as 87-base-pair reads. The original pipeline was this. A later analysis counted about 76 million unique TCR beta chains across the 666 repertoires, and 9.5 million to 11 million of these chains were shared by at least two donors. A nearest-neighbor algorithm error-corrected the raw reads and collapsed the reads into unique sequences, merging closely related sequences to remove PCR and sequencing errors. Alignment of CDR3 sequences to IMGT reference sequences was used to assign V, D and J gene segments. For a sequence to be retained, a match of at least six nucleotides was required to both a V gene segment and a J gene segment. Rearrangements were classified as productive when the CDR3 lacked stop codons and remained in frame with V and J, and all other rearrangements were classified as non-productive. Following IMGT convention, CDR3 was defined as the stretch from the second conserved V-encoded cysteine to the conserved J-encoded phenylalanine. Sequences without an unambiguous match to a single V gene segment were excluded from the earlier analysis of almost 600 of the donors. An earlier analysis of several hundred of the donors called V segments functional above 56.7% productive rearrangements and segregating when the between-donor standard deviation exceeded 5%. A statistical classification framework was developed to diagnose cytomegalovirus status using the catalog of TCR beta chain sequences. In a later analysis, TCR nucleotide sequences were compared against IMGT/GENE-DB human TR gene sequences so that V and J genes could be assigned. A later analysis assigned CDR3 sequences and most-parsimonious VDJ recombination scenarios with the TCRdist pipeline. In a later analysis, each TCR beta chain was defined by its CDR3 amino acid sequence together with its V-gene family, and reads lacking a unique V-gene family were excluded. A later analysis removed 500 to 650 highly shared, low-generation-probability nucleotide sequences to deal with suspected cross-contamination and a sequencing artifact. In a later analysis, a clonal expansion index was calculated for each public chain from normalized within-repertoire ranks of inferred template counts. In a later analysis, generation probabilities were computed with a VDJ recombination model fitted to out-of-frame rearrangements, and the resulting probabilities were checked against IGoR. In a later analysis, TCR-TCR, TCR-HLA and TCR-CMV co-occurrence was scored with hypergeometric tests, and a repertoire-size bias correction was applied to TCR pairs. False discovery rates were estimated in a later analysis by permuting HLA or CMV assignments 20 times. A later analysis grouped co-occurring TCRs with DBSCAN, adding TCRdist sequence similarity when clustering within HLA-allele-positive subsets. Repertoires with fewer than 30,000 or more than 120,000 public chains, plus five repertoires with anomalous nucleotide sharing, were excluded from co-occurrence clustering. As stored in TCRdb, this immuneACCESS dataset retains in-frame rearrangements with V and J assigned. A fraction of the clones does not appear; measured against another copy, unresolved V genes explain less than half of the discrepancy, and the remainder lacks a known reason. Clone size and V and J calls were adopted from that table, with D and trimming inferred from the DNA. Recorded for this sample are 100,000 to 150,000 clones; under 85% of them occurred a single time. The ten largest account for roughly 4.2% of the sample.

This receptor was taken from a male donor in good health and CMV-seropositive. Source material: PBMCs. The rearrangement joined TRBV4-1 to TRBJ2-1, and 10 junctional nucleotides match TRBD2. Read as DNA, the sequence is TGCGCCAGCAGCCAAGAGCCTAGCGGGGGTTTGAATGAGCAGTTCTTC. This encodes CASSQEPSGGLNEQFF.